In this sample, the clone carrying this T cell receptor beta chain turned up a few times. The antigen is unknown. PCR primers comprised 60 Vbeta and 13 Jbeta primers. Some clones are missing from TCRdb's copy, which holds only in-frame ones; the method was immunoSEQ multiplex PCR. This repertoire shows 200,000 or so clones, 76% found once; its top ten account for 0.63%. The entry originates in a study of cytomegalovirus exposure and HLA in healthy donors. Notes on the study in general: An analysis was carried out later, and it reportedly showed fewer N-insertions in an Asian-associated ancestry cluster than the approximately 700-donor mean. Among TCR beta chains, those listed as cytomegalovirus-associated numbered about 160. A later analysis reported that several of the most significant clusters appeared to be linked to common viral pathogens, among them Epstein-Barr virus.

The J segment lost 19 bases and the V segment lost 3 bases, leaving 28 bases of the junction unmatched. Germline CDR1 is MGHRA and CDR2 is YSYEKL. CDR3 length: 19 residues. The chain has TRBV4-1 and TRBJ2-6, with 9 bases identical to TRBD2. The origin of this receptor is a man between 18 and 29 years old in good health and CMV-seronegative. Sequencing used PBMCs. The CDR3: CASSHLWLAGISGANVSTF. In DNA form, the CDR3 reads TGCGCCAGCAGCCATCTCTGGCTAGCGGGGATCTCTGGGGCCAACGTCTCCACTTTC.